The clone carrying this TCR beta chain was counted many times. Trimming pared 0 bases from V and 1 base from J, leaving 5 bases between. The CDR3 has 13 amino acids. Per germline, CDR1 SGHKS and CDR2 YYEKEE (reference sequence). MiXCR, run by TCRdb on the 5' RACE reads, gives a single entry per CDR3 protein. The data hold almost 65,000 distinct CDR3 sequences, with 4.9% observed a single time. These data come from a study of early T cells in non-severe SARS-CoV-2 infection. The source is an adult who was a healthcare worker with PCR-confirmed SARS-CoV-2 infection or an uninfected control (not recorded which). The sample was whole blood. The chain carries TRBV5-5 and TRBJ2-7; D not certain. The CDR3 protein is CASSLDGSYEQYF. In nucleotides, the CDR3 is TGTGCCAGCAGCTTGGACGGTTCCTACGAGCAGTACTTC.